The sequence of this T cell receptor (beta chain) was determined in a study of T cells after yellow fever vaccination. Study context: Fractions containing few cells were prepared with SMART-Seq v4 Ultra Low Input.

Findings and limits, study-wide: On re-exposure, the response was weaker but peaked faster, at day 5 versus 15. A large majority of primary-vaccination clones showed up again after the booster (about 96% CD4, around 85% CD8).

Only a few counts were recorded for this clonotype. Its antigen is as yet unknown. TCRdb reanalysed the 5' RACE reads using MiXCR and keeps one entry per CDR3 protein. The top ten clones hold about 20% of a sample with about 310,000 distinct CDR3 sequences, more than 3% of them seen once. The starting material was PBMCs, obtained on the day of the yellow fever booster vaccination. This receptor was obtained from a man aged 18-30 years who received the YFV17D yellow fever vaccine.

The CDR3 nucleotides are TGTGCCAGCAGTGGCCTCAGTAGCGGGGGGGCAGTAGATACGCAGTATTTT. Its protein product is CASSGLSSGGAVDTQYF. The gene calls are TRBV25-1 and TRBJ2-3, with 11 bases matching TRBD2. The trim removed 4 bases at V and 5 bases at J, leaving 11 bases unmatched. The CDR3 contains 17 residues. Germline V gene lookup returns CDR1 MGHDK and CDR2 SYGVNS.